This T cell receptor (beta chain) was retrieved from a study of T cell clonality in common variable immunodeficiency. Whole-study results and caveats: Shared TCRbeta clones were fewer between CVID subjects than controls.

The V gene end was trimmed by 4 bases and the J gene end by 2 bases; junction bases not matched to a gene: 10. Germline assignment: CDR1 SGHRS and CDR2 YFSETQ. The CDR3 has 16 amino acids. At least ten counts were recorded for this clone. The antigen is not known. The read ends 3 residues early relative to the CDR3; the germline J gene fills the gap. Profiled with immunoSEQ multiplex PCR; TCRdb holds only in-frame clones, not every one. In total the sample includes 52,000 or so clones, none of them seen once. The TCR comes from a person aged 18-70 years in good health. V is TRBV5-1 and J is TRBJ2-3; 7 nucleotides match TRBD2. Sequencing input: peripheral blood mononuclear cells. CDR3 sequence: CASSQVAGLPTDTQYF. Partial CDR3 DNA: TGCGCCAGCAGCCAGGTAGCGGGCCTCCCCACAGATACG.